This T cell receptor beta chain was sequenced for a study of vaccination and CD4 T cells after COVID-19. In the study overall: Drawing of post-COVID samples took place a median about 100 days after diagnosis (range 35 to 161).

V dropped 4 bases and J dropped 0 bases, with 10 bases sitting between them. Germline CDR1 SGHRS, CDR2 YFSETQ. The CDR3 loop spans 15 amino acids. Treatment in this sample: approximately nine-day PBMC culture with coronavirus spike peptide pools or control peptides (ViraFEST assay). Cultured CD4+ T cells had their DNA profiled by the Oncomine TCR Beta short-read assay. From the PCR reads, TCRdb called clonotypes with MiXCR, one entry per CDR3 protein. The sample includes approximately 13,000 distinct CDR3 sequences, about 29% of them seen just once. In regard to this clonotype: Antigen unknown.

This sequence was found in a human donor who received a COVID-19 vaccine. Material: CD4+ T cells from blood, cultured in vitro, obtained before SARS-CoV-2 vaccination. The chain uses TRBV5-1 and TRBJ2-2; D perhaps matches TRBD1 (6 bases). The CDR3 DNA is TGCGCCAGCAGCCAACAGGGACCGAACACCGGGGAGCTGTTTTTT. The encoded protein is CASSQQGPNTGELFF. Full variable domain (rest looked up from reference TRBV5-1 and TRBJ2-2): KAGVTQTPRYLIKTRGQQVTLSCSPISGHRSVSWYQQTPGQGLQFLFEYFSETQRNKGNFPGRFSGRQFSNSRSEMNVSTLELGDSALYLCASSQQGPNTGELFFGEGSRLTVL.